Following are 17 T cell receptor beta chains from one sample sequenced in a study of tumor-infiltrating lymphocytes in primary liver carcinoma. Taking about 17-33 mg of unsorted bulk tissue, the authors co-extracted RNA and DNA. TCR beta cDNA was made from approximately 500 ng total RNA with a constant-region primer. Construction of TCR beta libraries relied on three successive nested multiplex PCR rounds employing slightly modified ARM-PCR. A C-beta reverse primer was combined with TRBV1-TRBV30 forward primers in the first two PCR rounds, and each round had around 11 cycles. TCRdb reanalysed the multiplex PCR reads using MiXCR and keeps one entry per CDR3 protein. The repertoire holds about 78,000 distinct CDR3 sequences, with 65% to 75% as singletons. Sequenced sample: liver tumor tissue from sampling region 4. Subset in this sample: tumor region T4, right-lateral pole. Receptors originate from a woman in her sixties with primary liver carcinoma and hepatitis B virus infection.

Remarks on this clonotype: This may be a read error: a much more frequent sequence differs by one nucleotide. Here the CDR3 omits its conserved ending phenylalanine or tryptophan, so a read error is the likely source. This chain links TRBV5-1 with TRBJ2-4; 9 nucleotides align to TRBD1. This CDR3 contains 18 residues. In germline, CDR1 is SGHRS, CDR2 YFSETQ. The J segment lost 3 bases and the V segment lost 0 bases, leaving 10 bases of the junction unmatched. In DNA, the CDR3 is TGCGCCAGCAGCTTGGCCCCTACACAGGGGGCTGGCAAAAACATTCAGTACGTC. Translating gives CASSLAPTQGAGKNIQYV.

In its sample, this clonotype is medium-sized. This rearrangement joins TRBV11-2 to TRBJ2-2; 9 bases are a match to TRBD2. Germline CDR1 SGHAT, CDR2 FQNNGV. This CDR3 region has 15 residues. Trimming removed 1 base from V and 6 bases from J; junction bases left unmatched: 3. CDR3 DNA sequence: TGTGCCAGCAGCTTAGGGCTAGCGGGACCCGGGGAGCTGTTTTTT. This translates into CASSLGLAGPGELFF.

To note about this clonotype: Because the CDR3 is missing its conserved closing phenylalanine or tryptophan, this is likely a read error. The chain joins TRBV11-1 to TRBJ2-7, with D tentatively TRBD2 (6 bases). Germline V lookup: CDR1 SGHAT, CDR2 FQDESV (reference sequence). The CDR3 spans 14 residues. In DNA form, the CDR3 reads TGTGCCAGCAGCTTAAGCGGGTGGGAGCACGAACAGTACTAC. Its translation: CASSLSGWEHEQYY.

Remarks on this clonotype: Since no conserved phenylalanine or tryptophan closes the CDR3, a read error is the likely cause. The genes are TRBV11-2 and TRBJ2-3; D remains unclear. Germline V gene sequence: CDR1 SGHAT, CDR2 FQNNGV. The CDR3 contains 14 residues. This chain's CDR3 is CVSSLTSVRDTQYS. In nucleotides, the CDR3 is TGTGTGAGCAGCCTCACGAGTGTGAGGGATACGCAGTATTCT.

The chain is built from TRBV6-1 and TRBJ1-5, with 7 bases matching TRBD1. CDR3 length: 13 amino acids. J was trimmed by 11 bases and V by 8 bases; bases with no gene match: 12. Germline V lookup: CDR1 MNHNS, CDR2 SASEGT. CDR3 loop: CASGDRNNQSQHF. As DNA, the CDR3 is TGTGCCAGCGGGGACAGAAATAACCAGTCCCAGCATTTT.

About this clonotype: One junction end disagrees with the germline gene, perhaps due to a read error. The V gene is TRBV12-3 or TRBV12-4, the J gene TRBJ2-1; 9 bases fit TRBD2. The CDR3 is made up of 15 amino acids. CDR3 bases: TGTGCCAGCAAAGACGAGCGGGAGGCCCCCAATGAGCAACTCTTC. The encoded protein is CASKDEREAPNEQLF.

As for this clonotype: It may be a read error: a sequence one base away is much more abundant. The chain links TRBV7-9 to TRBJ1-5; D is ambiguous. Germline values: CDR1 SEHNR, CDR2 FQNEAQ (reference sequence). This CDR3 has 14 residues. Trimming took off 1 base at V and 8 bases at J, with 12 bases between the two ends. The CDR3 here is CASSLEGSYEPQHF. CDR3 nucleotides: TGTGCCAGCAGCTTAGAGGGTTCCTATGAGCCCCAGCATTTT. Based on the CDR3 plus reference TRBV7-9 and TRBJ1-5, the full variable domain is DTGVSQNPRHKITKRGQNVTFRCDPISEHNRLYWYRQTLGQGPEFLTYFQNEAQLEKSRLLSDRFSAERPKGSFSTLEIQRTEQGDSAMYLCASSLEGSYEPQHFGDGTRLSIL.

This chain links TRBV11-2 with TRBJ1-1, with 7 bases identical to TRBD1. The CDR3 contains 15 residues. The V gene's germline CDR1 is SGHAT and CDR2 FQNNGV. After removal of 2 bases from V and 5 bases from J, the junction contained 8 bases not matched to a gene. The CDR3 region has the DNA TGTGCCAGCAGCTTATGGACAGGTTCGGATACTGAAGCTTTCTTT. Its protein product is CASSLWTGSDTEAFF.

In regard to this clonotype: Just one base apart from a much larger clone, this may be a read error. The chain is built from TRBV5-6 and TRBJ2-7; perhaps TRBD2 as D (6 bases). This CDR3 contains 14 residues. Per the germline V gene, CDR1 is SGHDT and CDR2 is YYEEEE. Trimming took 3 bases from V and 4 from J, leaving 14 bases between them. Here the CDR3 reads CASSSGTGAYEQYF. CDR3 DNA sequence: TGTGCCAGCAGCTCGGGGACTGGCGCATACGAGCAGTACTTC.

On this clonotype itself: No conserved phenylalanine or tryptophan ends this CDR3, so it is likely a read error. V is TRBV11-2 and J is TRBJ2-6; TRBD2 matches at 8 bases. V was pared by 9 bases and J by 10 bases, with 20 bases of the junction left unmatched. Per the germline V gene, CDR1 is SGHAT and CDR2 is FQNNGV. The CDR3 contains 17 residues. The DNA of the CDR3 is TGTGCCAGTAGCCCTGACCTCGGGACGCGGGAGGCTAACGTCCTGACTTCC. Translated: CASSPDLGTREANVLTS.

Details on this clonotype: The junction and the germline gene differ at one end; a read error may be behind it. This chain connects TRBV12-3 or TRBV12-4 to TRBJ1-1; 9 bases fit TRBD1. The CDR3 runs 11 residues. In DNA, the CDR3 is TGTGCTAGCACCGTGGAACAGGGGGCCTTCTTT. Translating gives CASTVEQGAFF.

On this clonotype: At one end, the junction sequence differs from germline, possibly due to a read error. The rearrangement joins TRBV7-8 to TRBJ2-1; 10 bases map to TRBD2. This CDR3 region has 16 residues. Germline V lookup: CDR1 SGHVS, CDR2 FQNEAQ. CDR3 bases: TGTGGCAGCAGCTTAGTTGGGACTAGCGAGACCAATGAGCAGTTCTTC. Its translation: CGSSLVGTSETNEQFF.

The V and J genes are TRBV11-2 and TRBJ2-3; D is possibly TRBD2 (5 bases). With 5 bases removed from V and 5 bases from J, the gap between germline ends came to 17 bases. The germline V gene has CDR1 SGHAT and CDR2 FQNNGV. The CDR3 totals 15 residues. The CDR3 DNA is TGTGCCAGCAGCGTTAGCGAGAGGGCCATAGATACGCAGTATTTT. It translates to CASSVSERAIDTQYF. Complete variable domain (other parts from reference TRBV11-2 and TRBJ2-3): EAGVAQSPRYKIIEKRQSVAFWCNPISGHATLYWYQQILGQGPKLLIQFQNNGVVDDSQLPKDRFSAERLKGVDSTLKIQPAKLEDSAVYLCASSVSERAIDTQYFGPGTRLTVL.

Concerning this clonotype: A read error may explain this, as a much larger clone is one base away. This chain joins TRBV28 and TRBJ1-5; D uncertain. The CDR3 covers 16 residues. Germline assignment: CDR1 MDHEN and CDR2 SYDVKM. V was pared by 6 bases and J by 1 base, with 16 bases between. CDR3 sequence: CASSSTQRSSNQPQHF. CDR3 in DNA: TGTGCCAGCAGCTCGACACAGAGGTCCAGCAATCAGCCCCAGCATTTT. The full variable domain, in which reference TRBV28 and TRBJ1-5 provide the parts outside the CDR3, is DVKVTQSSRYLVKRTGEKVFLECVQDMDHENMFWYRQDPGLGLRLIYFSYDVKMKEKGDIPEGYSVSREKKERFSLILESASTNQTSMYLCASSSTQRSSNQPQHFGDGTRLSIL.

As to this clonotype: A read error is likely, as this CDR3 ends without the conserved phenylalanine or tryptophan. V gene TRBV6-1 combines with J gene TRBJ2-1; D gene uncertain. Looked up from germline, CDR1 is MNHNS and CDR2 is SASEGT. The CDR3 length is 14 residues. The CDR3 DNA sequence: TGTGCCAGCAGTCACCTAGGTTCGCTCAATGGGCAGTTCTTG. Its translation: CASSHLGSLNGQFL.

A word on this clonotype: At one end the junction does not follow the germline gene, possibly because of a read error. The chain employs TRBV29-1 and TRBJ2-3; no definite D call. The CDR3 totals 15 residues. The germline CDR1 and CDR2 sequences are SQVTM and ANQGSEA. The CDR3 region has the DNA TGCAGCGTTGAAGGGGGATATCCAAACACAGATACGCGGTATTTT. Translation: CSVEGGYPNTDTRYF.

By sample share, this clonotype is medium-sized. The rearrangement links TRBV6-6 to TRBJ2-6; tentatively, D is TRBD1 (5 bases). The V end was cut by 6 bases, the J end by 4 bases, with 13 bases between. CDR1 is MNHNY and CDR2 is SVGAGI in the germline V gene (reference sequence). There are 15 residues in the CDR3. The CDR3 sequence is CASSLQGAGANVLTF. The CDR3 bases are TGTGCCAGCAGCCTTCAGGGCGCCGGGGCCAACGTCCTGACTTTC.